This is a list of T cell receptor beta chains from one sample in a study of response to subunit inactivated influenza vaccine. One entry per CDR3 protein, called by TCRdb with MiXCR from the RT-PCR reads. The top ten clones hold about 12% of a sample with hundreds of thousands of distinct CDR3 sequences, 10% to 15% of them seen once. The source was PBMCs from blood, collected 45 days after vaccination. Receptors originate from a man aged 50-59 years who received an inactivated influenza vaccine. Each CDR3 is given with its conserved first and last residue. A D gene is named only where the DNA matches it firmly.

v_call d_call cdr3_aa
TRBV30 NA CAWSGAAYNEQFF
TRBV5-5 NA CASSSTPGNTEAFF
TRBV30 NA CAWGHVGDQPQHF
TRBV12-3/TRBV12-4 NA CASTPAGHNSPLHF
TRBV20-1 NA CSGPDSGEQTQYF
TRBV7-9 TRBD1 CASSARQGGGTEAFF
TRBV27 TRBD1 CASSYGTGGNTGELFF
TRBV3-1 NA CASSQVGGGNEQFF
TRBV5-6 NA CASTEHGSSSYNEQFF
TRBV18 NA CASSPGLNLPDTQYF
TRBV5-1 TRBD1 CASSLIGQGGKSDEQFF
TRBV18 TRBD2 CASSPSGRAHEQYF
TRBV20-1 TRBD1 CSARGTGTGDYEQYF
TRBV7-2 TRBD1 CASSPIRGSTDTQYF
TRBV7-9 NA CASSPLAGSYGYTF
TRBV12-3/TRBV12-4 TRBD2 CASSPWTSGGTDTQYF
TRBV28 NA CASRQGLPYGYTF
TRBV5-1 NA CASSLAGPNYNEQFF
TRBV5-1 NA CASRDGIGVGTQYF
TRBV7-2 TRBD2 CASSPKGASGYYEQFF
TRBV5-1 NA CASSLQGFGEKLFF
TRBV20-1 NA CSADLLRPDDEQFF
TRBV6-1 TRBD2 CASSPMGLAGGGDTQYF
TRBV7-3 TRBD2 CASSLNARLAGPISRQYF
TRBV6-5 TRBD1 CASSYSRARGLWNNEQFF
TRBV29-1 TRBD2 CSVIRGGAVSLEQFF
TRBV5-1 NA CASSFGRAYSYEQYF